This entry is about one T cell receptor (beta chain). Its specificity is unknown. Germline CDR1 is SEHNR and CDR2 is FQNEAQ (reference sequence). Trimming at V came to 1 base and at J to 6 bases, leaving 4 bases not matched to a gene. The CDR3 is 14 residues long. These data originate in a study of cytomegalovirus exposure and HLA in healthy donors. Study details: One earlier analysis, a look at 200 million or so T cells, found 117 million unique TCR beta sequences. Regarding the study as a whole: Sequencing likely produced, as an artifact, a cluster of highly shared sequence variants. As a later analysis showed, a missense DCLRE1C variant was linked to trimming of TCR beta V- and J-genes.

Primers: 60 Vbeta forward and 13 Jbeta reverse. Profiled with immunoSEQ multiplex PCR; TCRdb holds only in-frame clones, not every one. This table has over 150,000 clones, roughly 80% appearing once. This clonotype was sampled from a woman in her forties or fifties in good health and CMV-seropositive. The sequencing input was PBMCs. The chain joins TRBV7-9 to TRBJ2-7; 9 bases are a match to TRBD2. The CDR3 reads CASSLDSGGSEQYF. CDR3 DNA sequence: TGTGCCAGCAGCTTAGATAGCGGGGGCTCCGAGCAGTACTTC.